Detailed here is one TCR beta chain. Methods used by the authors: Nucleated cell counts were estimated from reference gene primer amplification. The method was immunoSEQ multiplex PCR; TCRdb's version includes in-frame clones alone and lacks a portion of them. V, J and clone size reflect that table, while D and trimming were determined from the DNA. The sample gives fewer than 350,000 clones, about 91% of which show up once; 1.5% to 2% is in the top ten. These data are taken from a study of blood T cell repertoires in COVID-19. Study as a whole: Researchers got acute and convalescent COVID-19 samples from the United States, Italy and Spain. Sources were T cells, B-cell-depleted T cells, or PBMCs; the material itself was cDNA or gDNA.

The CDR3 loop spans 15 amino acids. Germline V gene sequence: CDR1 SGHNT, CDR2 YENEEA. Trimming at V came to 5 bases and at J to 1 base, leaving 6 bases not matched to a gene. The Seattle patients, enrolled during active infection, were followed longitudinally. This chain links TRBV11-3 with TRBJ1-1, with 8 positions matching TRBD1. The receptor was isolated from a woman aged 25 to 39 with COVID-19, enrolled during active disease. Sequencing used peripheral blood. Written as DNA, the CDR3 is TGTGCCAGCAGCCCTAGACAGGGGCCGAACACTGAAGCTTTCTTT. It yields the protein CASSPRQGPNTEAFF. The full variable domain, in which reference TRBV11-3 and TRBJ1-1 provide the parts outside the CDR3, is EAGVVQSPRYKIIEKKQPVAFWCNPISGHNTLYWYLQNLGQGPELLIRYENEEAVDDSQLPKDRFSAERLKGVDSTLKIQPAELGDSAVYLCASSPRQGPNTEAFFGQGTRLTVV.